The 31 T cell receptor beta chains presented below share a single source sample, sequenced in a study of T-cell memory formation after mild COVID-19. TCRdb reanalysed the 5' RACE reads using MiXCR and keeps one entry per CDR3 protein. The sample records 250,000 to 350,000 distinct CDR3 sequences, around an eighth being singletons. The specimen sequenced was PBMCs or a T cell subset sorted from them (not recorded which). These receptors were taken from a man younger than 35 who had mild COVID-19 (a few samples of this study predate the infection). Cell type and time point are not known.

This clonotype came up a few times. V gene TRBV10-3 combines with J gene TRBJ2-3, with 8 bases matching TRBD2. The J segment lost 1 base and the V segment lost 5 bases, leaving 5 bases of the junction unmatched. This CDR3 region has 15 residues. Germline loops: CDR1 ENHRY, CDR2 SYGVKD. In nucleotides, the CDR3 is TGTGCCATCAGTTCTTGGCGGGGGGGCACAGATACGCAGTATTTT. Its translation is CAISSWRGGTDTQYF.

This chain links TRBV2 with TRBJ2-5; 7 bases fit TRBD1. Per germline, CDR1 SNHLY and CDR2 FYNNEI. V trimming: 7 bases; J trimming: 5 bases; junction bases outside the gene matches: 10. The CDR3 consists of 14 residues. The CDR3 protein is CASNEQGFSETQYF. The CDR3 coding sequence is TGTGCCAGCAACGAACAGGGGTTCAGCGAGACCCAGTACTTC.

This clonotype was seen at least ten times. The chain carries TRBV24-1 and TRBJ2-3; D is unclear. Germline assignment: CDR1 KGHDR and CDR2 SFDVKD. There are 12 residues in the CDR3. V gave up 1 base and J gave up 5 bases, with 3 bases separating them. Written as DNA, the CDR3 is TGTGCCACCAGTGATTTAGGAGATACGCAGTATTTT. Encoded protein: CATSDLGDTQYF.

This clonotype was counted a few times. CDR3 sequence (DNA): TGTGCCAGCACCCAAAGGGGTAACTATGGCTACACCTTC. It is translated as CASTQRGNYGYTF. This chain joins TRBV6-5 and TRBJ1-2; D perhaps matches TRBD1 (5 bases). Looked up from germline, CDR1 is MNHEY and CDR2 is SVGAGI. V was trimmed by 7 bases and J by 1 base, leaving 10 bases between them. The length of the CDR3 is 13 residues.

This clonotype was found a few times. The V call is TRBV4-1, the J call TRBJ1-2, with a possible D match to TRBD1 (5 bases). V lost 1 base, J lost 8 bases, and 23 bases lay in between. The CDR3 totals 17 residues. Germline V gives CDR1 MGHRA, CDR2 YSYEKL. The CDR3 DNA follows: TGCGCCAGCAGCCAAGCCACTCCCGGGACCCTTCTTCAGGGCTACACCTTC. It codes for CASSQATPGTLLQGYTF.

In its sample, this clonotype was seen many times. The rearrangement joins TRBV9 to TRBJ2-5; 9 nucleotides align to TRBD2. The CDR3 runs 16 residues. Germline V gives CDR1 SGDLS, CDR2 YYNGEE. V trimming: 4 bases; J trimming: 5 bases; junction bases outside the gene matches: 12. CDR3 protein: CASSSYSGGPAETQYF. For the CDR3, the DNA is TGTGCCAGCAGCTCCTATAGCGGGGGCCCCGCGGAGACCCAGTACTTC.

This clonotype has at least ten counts. The chain joins TRBV2 to TRBJ1-1; the match to TRBD1 covers 7 bases. Germline CDR1 is SNHLY and CDR2 is FYNNEI. The CDR3 extends over 14 amino acids. The V gene end was trimmed by 7 bases and the J gene end by 0 bases; junction bases not matched to a gene: 5. CDR3 nucleotides: TGTGCCAGCACAACGGGACAGTTGAACACTGAAGCTTTCTTT. Its protein product is CASTTGQLNTEAFF.

This chain links TRBV4-3 with TRBJ1-3, with a possible D match to TRBD1 (5 bases). Trimming removed 0 bases from V and 6 bases from J, with 15 bases in between. This CDR3 is built from 16 residues. CDR1 is LGHNA and CDR2 is YSLEER in the germline V gene. This CDR3 reads CASSQDQGRWINTIYF. CDR3 coding DNA: TGCGCCAGCAGCCAAGATCAGGGCAGGTGGATAAACACCATATATTTT.

The chain joins TRBV7-2 to TRBJ1-4, with D uncertain. The length of the CDR3 is 11 residues. Germline CDR1 is SGHTA and CDR2 is FQGNSA. Deletions cut 5 bases from V and 5 bases from J, with 3 bases between. The chain's CDR3 is CASSRNEKLFF. As DNA, the CDR3 is TGTGCCAGCAGCCGCAATGAAAAACTGTTTTTT. Filled out from reference TRBV7-2 and TRBJ1-4, the complete variable domain reads GAGVSQSPSNKVTEKGKDVELRCDPISGHTALYWYRQSLGQGLEFLIYFQGNSAPDKSGLPSDRFSAERTGGSVSTLTIQRTQQEDSAVYLCASSRNEKLFFGSGTQLSVL.

This clonotype appeared a few times. CDR3 loop: CSVLGGQGVYEQYF. For the CDR3, the DNA is TGCAGCGTGCTGGGAGGACAGGGAGTGTACGAGCAGTACTTC. V gene TRBV29-1 combines with J gene TRBJ2-7, with 8 bases matching TRBD1. V lost 6 bases to trimming and J lost 4 bases; unmatched junction nucleotides: 11. The CDR3 contains 14 residues. Germline V gene data show CDR1 as SQVTM and CDR2 as ANQGSEA.

This clonotype was counted a few times. This chain connects TRBV4-1 to TRBJ2-5, with D tentatively TRBD1 (5 bases). The CDR3 is 12 residues long. V gave up 0 bases and J gave up 6 bases, with 5 bases separating them. The germline V gene has CDR1 MGHRA and CDR2 YSYEKL. For the CDR3, the DNA is TGCGCCAGCAGCCAAGAGGGGCAGACCCAGTACTTC. Its translation is CASSQEGQTQYF.

In nucleotides, the CDR3 is TGTGCCAGCGACCTCGGAAGGGGGGCGGTTCAGCCCCAGCATTTT. Amino acids: CASDLGRGAVQPQHF. V gene TRBV6-6 combines with J gene TRBJ1-5, with TRBD1 as a possible D gene (6 bases). This CDR3 has 15 residues. Trimming took off 8 bases at V and 6 bases at J, with 20 bases between the two ends. Germline CDR1 MNHNY, CDR2 SVGAGI (reference sequence).

This chain's CDR3 is CASSPQGTITSNEQFF. In nucleotides, the CDR3 is TGTGCCAGCAGCCCCCAGGGGACTATAACCTCCAATGAGCAGTTCTTC. The V call is TRBV7-2, the J call TRBJ2-1; TRBD2 might be the D (7 bases). The germline V gene encodes CDR1 SGHTA and CDR2 FQGNSA. V dropped 5 bases and J dropped 6 bases, with 20 bases sitting between them. This CDR3 spans 16 amino acids.

This chain links TRBV7-8 with TRBJ2-5, with D uncertain. CDR3 size: 14 residues. Trimming took 6 bases from V and 0 from J, leaving 11 bases between them. Germline V lookup: CDR1 SGHVS, CDR2 FQNEAQ. CDR3 nucleotide sequence: TGTGCCAGCAGATTATCGCGAAACCAAGAGACCCAGTACTTC. Translation: CASRLSRNQETQYF. Full variable domain (rest looked up from reference TRBV7-8 and TRBJ2-5): GAGVSQSPRYKVAKRGQDVALRCDPISGHVSLFWYQQALGQGPEFLTYFQNEAQLDKSGLPSDRFFAERPEGSVSTLKIQRTQQEDSAVYLCASRLSRNQETQYFGPGTRLLVL.

V is TRBV12-3 or TRBV12-4 and J is TRBJ2-5; possibly TRBD2 for D (6 bases). The CDR3 length is 15 residues. The V gene lost 2 bases and the J gene lost 5 bases, with 15 bases spanning the gap. The CDR3 spells CASSLSGGLGETQYF. For the CDR3, the DNA is TGTGCCAGCAGTTTATCCGGGGGACTTGGGGAGACCCAGTACTTC.

Comments on this clonotype: The junction departs from the called germline gene at one end, perhaps through a read error. V is TRBV7-9 and J is TRBJ2-4; D is perhaps TRBD1 (6 bases). The CDR3 contains 14 residues. Germline values: CDR1 SEHNR, CDR2 FQNEAQ (reference sequence). The CDR3 nucleotides read TGTGCCGGCAGCCAAACAGGGACCAAAAACATTCAGTACTTC. Its protein product is CAGSQTGTKNIQYF.

The chain is built from TRBV5-1 and TRBJ2-2, with TRBD1 identical over 7 bases. After removal of 0 bases from V and 0 bases from J, the junction contained 5 bases not matched to a gene. CDR1 is SGHRS and CDR2 is YFSETQ in the germline V gene. This CDR3 is built from 17 residues. CDR3 amino acids: CASSLAGTAPNTGELFF. The CDR3 DNA sequence: TGCGCCAGCAGCTTGGCCGGGACAGCACCGAACACCGGGGAGCTGTTTTTT.

V gene TRBV7-9 combines with J gene TRBJ2-2; D may be TRBD1 or TRBD2 (5 bases each). Germline CDR1 is SEHNR and CDR2 is FQNEAQ (reference sequence). Trimming removed 3 bases at V and 4 bases at J, with 12 bases between. The CDR3 spans 15 residues. The CDR3 sequence: CASSFRDRPTGELFF. The DNA of the CDR3 is TGTGCCAGCAGCTTCCGGGACCGACCCACCGGGGAGCTGTTTTTT.

This clonotype has only a few counts. This sequence joins TRBV10-1 and TRBJ2-3, with D unresolved. Trimming took 0 bases from V and 2 from J, leaving 3 bases between them. This CDR3 is 13 amino acids long. Per germline, CDR1 WNHNN and CDR2 SYGVQD (reference sequence). The CDR3 DNA is TGCGCCAGCAGTGAGTCAGCCACAGATACGCAGTATTTT. It specifies CASSESATDTQYF.

This clonotype was detected a few times. The chain links TRBV4-1 to TRBJ2-7; 8 bases map to TRBD2. V shed 3 bases, J shed 6 bases, and the junction held 10 bases outside the gene matches. The CDR3 has 15 residues. The germline V gene has CDR1 MGHRA and CDR2 YSYEKL. The CDR3 loop reads CASSHPPGGIREQYF. The DNA of the CDR3 is TGCGCCAGCAGCCATCCCCCGGGGGGGATCCGCGAGCAGTACTTC.

In this sample, this clonotype turned up a few times. The rearrangement joins TRBV5-4 to TRBJ1-1; D might be TRBD1 (6 bases). Germline CDR1 SGHNT, CDR2 YYREEE (reference sequence). The CDR3 is made up of 15 amino acids. V gave up 6 bases and J gave up 0 bases, with 15 bases separating them. The DNA of the CDR3 is TGTGCCAGCAAGCTCAAAGGGGACATGAACACTGAAGCTTTCTTT. Its translation is CASKLKGDMNTEAFF.

This clonotype was picked up a small number of times. This chain joins TRBV20-1 and TRBJ2-2; no clear D. Trimming stripped 3 bases from V and 4 bases from J, with 15 bases between. Looked up from germline, CDR1 is DFQATT and CDR2 is SNEGSKA (reference sequence). This CDR3 is built from 15 residues. The CDR3 spells CSASSVGEFTGELFF. DNA of the CDR3: TGCAGTGCTAGCTCCGTAGGAGAATTCACCGGGGAGCTGTTTTTT.

This clonotype showed up just a few times. The chain links TRBV12-3 or TRBV12-4 to TRBJ2-7; 10 positions agree with TRBD1. This CDR3 has 14 amino acids. Unmatched junction bases numbered 4, after V lost 3 bases and J lost 5 bases. Written as DNA, the CDR3 is TGTGCCAGCAGTTTTGAGACAGGGGGCCACGAGCAGTACTTC. It codes for CASSFETGGHEQYF.

The J gene is TRBJ1-5, the V gene TRBV10-3; 8 bases match TRBD1. The ends lost 6 bases at V and 6 bases at J; junction bases unmatched: 4. The CDR3 covers 13 residues. Germline loops: CDR1 ENHRY, CDR2 SYGVKD. Written as DNA, the CDR3 is TGTGCCATCAGCCGACAGGGGAGTCAGCCCCAGCATTTT. Protein sequence: CAISRQGSQPQHF.

The chain recombines TRBV5-1 with TRBJ2-1, with D possibly matching TRBD1 (6 bases). The V end was cut by 6 bases, the J end by 6 bases, with 13 bases between. The CDR3 length is 13 residues. Germline assignment: CDR1 SGHRS and CDR2 YFSETQ. Here the CDR3 DNA reads TGCGCCAGCACTCCGGACAGTGTCAATGAGCAGTTCTTC. This gives the protein CASTPDSVNEQFF.

The rearrangement uses TRBV12-3 or TRBV12-4 and TRBJ1-1; D gene uncertain. This CDR3 is 13 amino acids long. V lost 6 bases and J lost 2, with 10 bases in between. Here the CDR3 reads CASRSTDNTEAFF. The CDR3 coding sequence is TGTGCCAGCAGGTCGACGGATAACACTGAAGCTTTCTTT.

In its sample, this clonotype was seen many times. V usage is TRBV12-5 and J usage is TRBJ1-6, with TRBD1 as a possible D gene (6 bases). The CDR3 is 13 amino acids. Germline assignment: CDR1 LGHNT and CDR2 FRNRAP. V shed 1 base and J shed 9 bases, with 7 bases lying between them. Here the CDR3 reads CASGLETGSPLHF. Written as DNA, the CDR3 is TGTGCTAGTGGTTTGGAGACAGGTTCACCCCTCCACTTT.

V usage is TRBV11-1 and J usage is TRBJ1-1; no definite D call. V was pared by 1 base and J by 1 base, with 10 bases between. The CDR3 consists of 15 residues. Germline V gene data show CDR1 as SGHAT and CDR2 as FQDESV (reference sequence). CDR3 in amino acids: CASSLGPRGNTEAFF. The CDR3 DNA is TGTGCCAGCAGCTTAGGCCCCCGCGGGAACACTGAAGCTTTCTTT.

This clonotype was seen a handful of times. V usage is TRBV20-1 and J usage is TRBJ1-2; 7 nucleotides line up with TRBD1. The CDR3 covers 12 residues. CDR1 is DFQATT and CDR2 is SNEGSKA in the germline V gene (reference sequence). The V and J ends lost 4 bases and 2 bases, in that order; junction bases with no gene match: 1. CDR3 protein: CSAKGQNYGYTF. The CDR3, as DNA: TGCAGTGCTAAGGGACAGAACTATGGCTACACCTTC.

This clonotype showed up just a few times. This chain uses TRBV5-8 with TRBJ2-3; 8 bases agree with TRBD2. CDR1 is SGHTS, CDR2 YDEGEE, per germline. This CDR3 has 17 amino acids. Unmatched junction bases numbered 11, after V lost 3 bases and J lost 2 bases. CDR3 sequence reads: CASSSPGGTSNTDTQYF. In nucleotides, the CDR3 is TGTGCCAGCAGCTCCCCGGGGGGGACCTCTAACACAGATACGCAGTATTTT.

This clonotype has just a few counts. The chain links TRBV4-1 to TRBJ1-1; perhaps TRBD1 as D (6 bases). V dropped 1 base and J dropped 4 bases, with 13 bases sitting between them. This CDR3 has 15 residues. Germline loops: CDR1 MGHRA, CDR2 YSYEKL. The CDR3 protein is CASSQVFGGGTEAFF. The CDR3 DNA follows: TGCGCCAGCAGCCAAGTCTTTGGAGGGGGCACTGAAGCTTTCTTT.